This T cell receptor beta chain was obtained from a study of blood T cell repertoires in COVID-19. Overall study context: Italy, Spain and the United States were the sources of the convalescent and acute COVID-19 samples. PBMCs, B-cell-depleted T cells, or T cells provided the cDNA or gDNA that made up the material.

Here immunoSEQ multiplex PCR was the method, and the copy in TCRdb shows in-frame clones only, minus some. Among just over 150,000 clones listed, approximately 86% were seen once. Germline V CDR1 and CDR2: GTSNPN, SVGIG (reference sequence). The CDR3 is 14 residues long. V was trimmed by 0 bases and J by 2 bases, leaving 5 bases between them. This clone was found once. The sample consisted of peripheral blood. This receptor was identified in a woman aged 40 to 50 with COVID-19, enrolled during active disease. The gene calls are TRBV30 and TRBJ1-6; D not resolved. DNA of the CDR3: TGTGCCTGGAGTGTTGGAGCCTATAATTCACCCCTCCACTTT. Amino acids: CAWSVGAYNSPLHF. The variable domain in full, with the rest retrieved from reference TRBV30 and TRBJ1-6, is SQTIHQWPATLVQPVGSPLSLECTVEGTSNPNLYWYRQAAGRGLQLLFYSVGIGQISSEVPQNLSASRPQDRQFILSSKKLLLSDSGFYLCAWSVGAYNSPLHFGNGTRLTVT.